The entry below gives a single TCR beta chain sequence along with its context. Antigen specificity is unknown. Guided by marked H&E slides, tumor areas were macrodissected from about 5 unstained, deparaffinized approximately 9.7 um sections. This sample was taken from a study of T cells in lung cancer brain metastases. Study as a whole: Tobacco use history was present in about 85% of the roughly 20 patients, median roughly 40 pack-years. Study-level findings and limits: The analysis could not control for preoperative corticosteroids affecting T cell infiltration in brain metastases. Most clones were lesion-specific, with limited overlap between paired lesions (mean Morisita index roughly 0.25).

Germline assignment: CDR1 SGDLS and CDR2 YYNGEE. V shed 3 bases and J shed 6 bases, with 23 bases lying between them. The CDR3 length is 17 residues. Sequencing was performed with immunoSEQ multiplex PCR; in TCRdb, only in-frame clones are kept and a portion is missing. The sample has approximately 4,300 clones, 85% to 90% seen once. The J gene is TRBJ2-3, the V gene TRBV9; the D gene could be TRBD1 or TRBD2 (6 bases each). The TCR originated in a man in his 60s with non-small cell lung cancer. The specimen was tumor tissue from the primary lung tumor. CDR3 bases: TGTGCCAGCAGCGCCCTTAGGGGGGACGGGGTCAGTGATACGCAGTATTTT. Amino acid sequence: CASSALRGDGVSDTQYF. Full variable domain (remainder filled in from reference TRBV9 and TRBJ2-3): DSGVTQTPKHLITATGQRVTLRCSPRSGDLSVYWYQQSLDQGLQFLIQYYNGEERAKGNILERFSAQQFPDLHSELNLSSLELGDSALYFCASSALRGDGVSDTQYFGPGTRLTVL.